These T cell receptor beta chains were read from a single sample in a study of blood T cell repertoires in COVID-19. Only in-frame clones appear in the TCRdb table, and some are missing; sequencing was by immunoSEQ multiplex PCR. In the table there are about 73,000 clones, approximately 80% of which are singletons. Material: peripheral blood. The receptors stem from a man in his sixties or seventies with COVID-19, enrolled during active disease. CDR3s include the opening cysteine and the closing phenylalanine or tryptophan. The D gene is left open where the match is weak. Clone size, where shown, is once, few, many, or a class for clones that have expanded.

CDR3nt: TGTGCCAGCAGCCATATAACTAATGAAAAACTGTTTTTT
CDR3aa: CASSHITNEKLFF
j_gene: TRBJ1-4
d_gene: -
abundance: -
v_gene: TRBV3-1/TRBV3-2

CDR3nt: TGTGCCAGTAGTCCTAACAGGGGAACTGAAGCTTTCTTT
CDR3aa: CASSPNRGTEAFF
j_gene: TRBJ1-1
d_gene: TRBD1
abundance: -
v_gene: TRBV19

CDR3nt: TGTGCCAGCAGTGAAGCCTGGATTACGGGTGGCTACACCTTC
CDR3aa: CASSEAWITGGYTF
j_gene: TRBJ1-2
d_gene: -
abundance: -
v_gene: TRBV6-1

CDR3nt: TGCGCCAGCAGCGCCCAGGGGGACTCTGGAAACACCATATATTTT
CDR3aa: CASSAQGDSGNTIYF
j_gene: TRBJ1-3
d_gene: TRBD1
abundance: -
v_gene: TRBV5-1

CDR3nt: TGTGCCAGCAGAGTACAGGGGTATGGCTACACCTTC
CDR3aa: CASRVQGYGYTF
j_gene: TRBJ1-2
d_gene: TRBD1
abundance: -
v_gene: TRBV28

CDR3nt: TGCGCCAGCAGCTTAACAGACAGACACAACAATGAGCAGTTCTTC
CDR3aa: CASSLTDRHNNEQFF
j_gene: TRBJ2-1
d_gene: -
abundance: -
v_gene: TRBV5-1

CDR3nt: TGTGCCAGCAGCCAGTATTTAGGGACAGTGAATTCACCCCTCCACTTT
CDR3aa: CASSQYLGTVNSPLHF
j_gene: TRBJ1-6
d_gene: TRBD1
abundance: -
v_gene: TRBV3-1/TRBV3-2

CDR3nt: TGTGCCAGCAGCCCGGCGTACAGGGCAACAGATACGCAGTATTTT
CDR3aa: CASSPAYRATDTQYF
j_gene: TRBJ2-3
d_gene: -
abundance: -
v_gene: TRBV6-5

CDR3nt: TGTGCCAGCAGCCAAAGGAACAGTCAACTTGAAGCTTTCTTT
CDR3aa: CASSQRNSQLEAFF
j_gene: TRBJ1-1
d_gene: -
abundance: -
v_gene: TRBV4-2

CDR3nt: TGTGCCAGCAGCGCCGGGACTAGCTTCGGCAATGAGCAGTTCTTC
CDR3aa: CASSAGTSFGNEQFF
j_gene: TRBJ2-1
d_gene: TRBD2
abundance: -
v_gene: TRBV9

CDR3nt: TGTGCCAGCAGCAACCTCGGACAGGGTGGCAACTATGGCTACACCTTC
CDR3aa: CASSNLGQGGNYGYTF
j_gene: TRBJ1-2
d_gene: TRBD1
abundance: -
v_gene: TRBV6-2/TRBV6-3

CDR3nt: TGTGCCAGCAGCTTGGCACTAGCGGGAGTGTACGAGCAGTACTTC
CDR3aa: CASSLALAGVYEQYF
j_gene: TRBJ2-7
d_gene: TRBD2
abundance: -
v_gene: TRBV5-4

CDR3nt: TGCGCCAGCAGCCAAGATGGGCCGGCACGGGATCTCTTCTTC
CDR3aa: CASSQDGPARDLFF
j_gene: TRBJ2-1
d_gene: -
abundance: -
v_gene: TRBV4-3

CDR3nt: TGTGCCAGCAGCCCCTGGGACAGGGGGACCGGGGAGCTGTTTTTT
CDR3aa: CASSPWDRGTGELFF
j_gene: TRBJ2-2
d_gene: TRBD1
abundance: -
v_gene: TRBV7-6

CDR3nt: TGCGCCAGCAGCCAAGTACAGGGGGCGTTGAACACTGAAGCTTTCTTT
CDR3aa: CASSQVQGALNTEAFF
j_gene: TRBJ1-1
d_gene: TRBD1
abundance: -
v_gene: TRBV4-1

CDR3nt: TGTGCCAGCAGCGTAGGAGCCCCGCAGGGGGTCAATTCACCCCTCCACTTT
CDR3aa: CASSVGAPQGVNSPLHF
j_gene: TRBJ1-6
d_gene: TRBD1
abundance: -
v_gene: TRBV9

CDR3nt: TGTGCCAGCTGGAGCATCATGAACACTGAAGCTTTCTTT
CDR3aa: CASWSIMNTEAFF
j_gene: TRBJ1-1
d_gene: -
abundance: -
v_gene: TRBV28

CDR3nt: TGCGCCAGCAGCCTGACAGGTTCGCTTACCTACGAGCAGTACTTC
CDR3aa: CASSLTGSLTYEQYF
j_gene: TRBJ2-7
d_gene: -
abundance: -
v_gene: TRBV5-1

CDR3nt: TGTGCCAGCAGGTTGGAGAGGACTGAAGCTTTCTTT
CDR3aa: CASRLERTEAFF
j_gene: TRBJ1-1
d_gene: -
abundance: -
v_gene: TRBV6-5

CDR3nt: TGTGCCAGCAGTACGACGACTAGCGGATCCTACGAGCAGTACTTC
CDR3aa: CASSTTTSGSYEQYF
j_gene: TRBJ2-7
d_gene: TRBD2
abundance: -
v_gene: TRBV6-2/TRBV6-3

CDR3nt: TGTGCCAGCAGTTTATTCAGCGGGAGTGGAAATGAGCAGTTCTTC
CDR3aa: CASSLFSGSGNEQFF
j_gene: TRBJ2-1
d_gene: TRBD2
abundance: few
v_gene: TRBV28

CDR3nt: TGTGCCAGCAGTGATTTTTCAGGACTACAAGAGACCCAGTACTTC
CDR3aa: CASSDFSGLQETQYF
j_gene: TRBJ2-5
d_gene: -
abundance: -
v_gene: TRBV25-1

CDR3nt: TGTGCCAGCAGCCCCCATAGCGGAAACACCGGGGAGCTGTTTTTT
CDR3aa: CASSPHSGNTGELFF
j_gene: TRBJ2-2
d_gene: -
abundance: once
v_gene: TRBV28

CDR3nt: TGTGCCAGCTCACCAGCCTCGGGGGTGAATGAGCAGTTCTTC
CDR3aa: CASSPASGVNEQFF
j_gene: TRBJ2-1
d_gene: -
abundance: -
v_gene: TRBV18

CDR3nt: TGTGCCAGCTCACCAGGGACAGTAGGTGAAAAACTGTTTTTT
CDR3aa: CASSPGTVGEKLFF
j_gene: TRBJ1-4
d_gene: TRBD1
abundance: -
v_gene: TRBV18

CDR3nt: TGTGCCAGCAGTTTAACCCTCCTTCCTAGTGAGCAGTTCTTC
CDR3aa: CASSLTLLPSEQFF
j_gene: TRBJ2-1
d_gene: -
abundance: -
v_gene: TRBV27

CDR3nt: TGTGCCAGCAGCCAAACTAGGGGGACTGAAGCTTTCTTT
CDR3aa: CASSQTRGTEAFF
j_gene: TRBJ1-1
d_gene: -
abundance: few
v_gene: TRBV11-2

CDR3nt: TGTGCCAGCAGCTTAGCAACTAGCGGGAGGGTCGATACCTACGAGCAGTACTTC
CDR3aa: CASSLATSGRVDTYEQYF
j_gene: TRBJ2-7
d_gene: TRBD2
abundance: -
v_gene: TRBV7-8

CDR3nt: TGTGCCAGCAGCGCAACAGGTCAGAGCTCCTACGAGCAGTACTTC
CDR3aa: CASSATGQSSYEQYF
j_gene: TRBJ2-7
d_gene: -
abundance: -
v_gene: TRBV9

CDR3nt: TGTGCCAGTTTGGACAGCTCCTACGAGCAGTACTTC
CDR3aa: CASLDSSYEQYF
j_gene: TRBJ2-7
d_gene: -
abundance: few
v_gene: TRBV6-5

CDR3nt: TGTGCCAGCAGCGTAGTAGGGGGGGCTTCCACTGAAGCTTTCTTT
CDR3aa: CASSVVGGASTEAFF
j_gene: TRBJ1-1
d_gene: -
abundance: -
v_gene: TRBV9